The next 27 T cell receptor beta chains were all read from a single sample in a study of siplizumab effects on memory and regulatory T cells. The table came from immunoSEQ multiplex PCR; TCRdb's copy has only in-frame clones and leaves some out. The repertoire consists of tens of thousands of clones, with approximately 90% occurring once and the leading ten covering approximately 1.5%. Sequencing was performed on Tregs sorted from blood. The receptors originated from a human donor in good health.

This clone was counted between two and nine times. The CDR3 spells CSVRALVNTEAFF. The CDR3 DNA follows: TGCAGCGTCCGGGCACTGGTGAACACTGAAGCTTTCTTT. The chain carries TRBV29-1 and TRBJ1-1, with D unclear. The CDR3 runs to 13 residues. Germline-derived CDR1 and CDR2 are SQVTM and ANQGSEA. Trimming took off 6 bases at V and 0 bases at J, with 11 bases between the two ends.

The V and J genes are TRBV4-1 and TRBJ2-5; weak D call: TRBD2 (5 bases). This CDR3 has 15 residues. The germline V and J ends were trimmed by 3 bases and 5 bases, with 16 bases remaining between them. The germline V gene encodes CDR1 MGHRA and CDR2 YSYEKL. CDR3 region: CASSQEPAGSETQYF. DNA for the CDR3: TGCGCCAGCAGCCAGGAGCCGGCGGGTAGCGAGACCCAGTACTTC.

The rearrangement uses TRBV6-5 and TRBJ2-1; D ambiguous. Germline loops: CDR1 MNHEY, CDR2 SVGAGI. The V end lost 6 bases, the J end lost 7 bases, and 13 bases lay between the germline ends. The CDR3 extends over 13 amino acids. This CDR3 is CASSSAKSNEQFF. Written as DNA, the CDR3 is TGTGCCAGCAGCTCCGCCAAATCTAATGAGCAGTTCTTC.

V gene TRBV29-1 combines with J gene TRBJ1-5; no firm D call. Trimming removed 4 bases from V and 3 bases from J, with 10 bases in between. This CDR3 has 13 residues. Germline V gene sequence: CDR1 SQVTM, CDR2 ANQGSEA. For the CDR3, the DNA is TGCAGCGTTGCAGCTTCTCTCAATCAGCCCCAGCATTTT. Residues: CSVAASLNQPQHF.

This clone has only a few counts. This chain links TRBV6-5 with TRBJ1-5; no reliable D call. The CDR3 runs 12 residues. V was clipped by 6 bases and J by 11 bases, with 14 bases between them. Germline V gene lookup returns CDR1 MNHEY and CDR2 SVGAGI. CDR3 DNA sequence: TGTGCCAGCAGCGAGCCAGCGGGAGCCCAGCATTTT. Protein: CASSEPAGAQHF.

The chain is built from TRBV4-3 and TRBJ2-4; TRBD1 is a possible D gene (6 bases). Germline values: CDR1 LGHNA, CDR2 YSLEER. The CDR3 is 17 residues long. Trimming pared 6 bases from V and 3 bases from J, leaving 21 bases between. Here the CDR3 DNA reads TGCGCCAGCAGTGAAGCTTGGGGGCCAGTCAGCAAAAACATTCAGTACTTC. Translating it yields CASSEAWGPVSKNIQYF.

V and J are TRBV19 and TRBJ1-1, with D maybe TRBD1 (5 bases). The CDR3 covers 17 residues. Trimming stripped 4 bases from V and 1 base from J, with 19 bases between. CDR1 is LNHDA, CDR2 SQIVND, per germline (reference sequence). In DNA form, the CDR3 reads TGTGCCAGTAGTAATCGGGGGGACGCAACAGGGAACACTGAAGCTTTCTTT. It codes for CASSNRGDATGNTEAFF.

This chain joins TRBV6-5 and TRBJ2-6; no reliable D call. This CDR3 has 16 amino acids. The germline gives CDR1 MNHEY, CDR2 SVGAGI. Trimming left V 2 bases short and J 0 bases short, with 8 bases between. Here the CDR3 reads CASSYLRNSGANVLTF. CDR3 bases: TGTGCCAGCAGTTACCTACGGAACTCTGGGGCCAACGTCCTGACTTTC.

This chain connects TRBV11-2 to TRBJ2-7; the D is unclear. The CDR3 covers 15 residues. Deletions cut 0 bases from V and 0 bases from J, with 9 bases between. CDR1 and CDR2 from the germline V gene are SGHAT and FQNNGV. CDR3 region: CASSLDLVPSYEQYF. The CDR3 DNA is TGTGCCAGCAGCTTAGACTTGGTTCCCTCCTACGAGCAGTACTTC. Full variable domain (missing parts from reference TRBV11-2 and TRBJ2-7): EAGVAQSPRYKIIEKRQSVAFWCNPISGHATLYWYQQILGQGPKLLIQFQNNGVVDDSQLPKDRFSAERLKGVDSTLKIQPAKLEDSAVYLCASSLDLVPSYEQYFGPGTRLTVT.

Only one count was recorded for this clone. The V call is TRBV7-2, the J call TRBJ1-2, with D perhaps TRBD1 (6 bases). Trimming pared 3 bases from V and 8 bases from J, leaving 13 bases between. Germline CDR1 and CDR2: SGHTA and FQGNSA. The CDR3 has 13 residues. CDR3 coding DNA: TGTGCCAGCAGCTTTACAGGGTCGAAGGGCTACACCTTC. It codes for CASSFTGSKGYTF.

This chain joins TRBV7-2 and TRBJ1-4; 11 bases fit TRBD1. Unmatched junction bases numbered 7, after V lost 8 bases and J lost 14 bases. Germline V gene sequence: CDR1 SGHTA, CDR2 FQGNSA. This CDR3 comprises 12 residues. The CDR3 coding sequence is TGTGCCAGCGGACAGGGGGCGGGCTTGCTGTTTTTT. Protein: CASGQGAGLLFF.

The chain couples TRBV4-1 to TRBJ2-2; 7 bases match TRBD2. The CDR3 runs to 17 residues. After removal of 1 base from V and 2 bases from J, the junction contained 7 bases not matched to a gene. Germline V lookup: CDR1 MGHRA, CDR2 YSYEKL. CDR3 sequence (DNA): TGCGCCAGCAGCCAAGCCAGCGGGGCCCAAAACACCGGGGAGCTGTTTTTT. Translating gives CASSQASGAQNTGELFF.

The chain carries TRBV28 and TRBJ1-2; 8 bases are shared with TRBD1. The CDR3 is 15 residues long. J lost 5 bases, V lost 4 bases, and 9 bases had no gene match. Germline assignment: CDR1 MDHEN and CDR2 SYDVKM. CDR3 residues: CASSYAGGSGYGYTF. The DNA for the CDR3 is TGTGCCAGCAGTTATGCAGGGGGCAGTGGGTATGGCTACACCTTC.

The rearrangement uses TRBV9 and TRBJ2-7; D may be TRBD2 (5 bases). Germline V gives CDR1 SGDLS, CDR2 YYNGEE. This CDR3 region has 13 residues. V lost 2 bases to trimming and J lost 0 bases, with 6 bases between them. Here the CDR3 DNA reads TGTGCCAGCAGCGTGAGCGGCTCCTACGAGCAGTACTTC. This translates into CASSVSGSYEQYF.

The chain joins TRBV29-1 to TRBJ2-3; D is possibly TRBD1 or TRBD2 (5 bases each). Trimming cost V 7 bases and J 2 bases, with 25 bases left between them. Germline CDR1 is SQVTM and CDR2 is ANQGSEA. This CDR3 is built from 17 residues. The CDR3 coding sequence is TGCAGCGCCGACCCCCGGGACGAGAGGACCTCCACAGATACGCAGTATTTT. It is translated as CSADPRDERTSTDTQYF.

The chain links TRBV5-5 to TRBJ1-2; D is unresolved. Per the germline V gene, CDR1 is SGHKS and CDR2 is YYEKEE (reference sequence). This CDR3 contains 16 residues. The V end lost 0 bases, the J end lost 4 bases, and 16 bases lay between the germline ends. The CDR3 loop is CASSLGVRALGYGYTF. Written as DNA, the CDR3 is TGTGCCAGCAGCTTGGGGGTGAGGGCGCTTGGCTATGGCTACACCTTC.

The chain combines TRBV6-5 with TRBJ2-7; 9 bases line up with TRBD1. This CDR3 region has 14 residues. Germline lookup yields CDR1 MNHEY and CDR2 SVGAGI. V shed 7 bases, J shed 4 bases, and the junction held 8 bases outside the gene matches. CDR3 residues: CASNPQGAKYEQYF. The CDR3 bases are TGTGCCAGCAACCCACAGGGGGCAAAATACGAGCAGTACTTC.

The V gene is TRBV27, the J gene TRBJ1-2; TRBD1 might be the D (6 bases). The CDR3 is made up of 16 amino acids. V was cut by 5 bases and J by 2 bases, with 18 bases left in between. The germline gives CDR1 MNHEY, CDR2 SMNVEV (reference sequence). CDR3 bases: TGTGCCAGCAGTCCCTTGGGGGGCGCGGCGAACTATGGCTACACCTTC. The encoded protein is CASSPLGGAANYGYTF.

V and J are TRBV5-6 and TRBJ1-2, with D perhaps TRBD1 (5 bases). Trimming removed 1 base from V and 7 bases from J, with 8 bases in between. Looked up from germline, CDR1 is SGHDT and CDR2 is YYEEEE. The CDR3 runs to 12 residues. The CDR3 coding sequence is TGTGCCAGCAGCTTGTTGGGGGGTGGCTACACCTTC. This gives the protein CASSLLGGGYTF.

The rearrangement links TRBV18 to TRBJ2-5, with D tentatively TRBD1 (5 bases). This CDR3 contains 13 residues. Trimming shortened V by 4 bases and J by 4 bases, and 10 bases separated the two germline ends. In germline, CDR1 is KGHSH, CDR2 LQKENI. CDR3: CASSLTGGETQYF. CDR3 nucleotide sequence: TGTGCCAGCTCACTCACAGGTGGAGAGACCCAGTACTTC.

This clone was counted once. The genes are TRBV6-1 and TRBJ1-2; 10 bases are shared with TRBD1. Germline CDR1 and CDR2: MNHNS and SASEGT. With 2 bases clipped from V and 6 bases from J, the junction kept 12 bases outside the gene matches. The CDR3 length is 17 residues. The CDR3 region has the DNA TGTGCCAGCAGTGAACCGGGACAGGGGAGAAGAAGGGATGGCTACACCTTC. Its translation: CASSEPGQGRRRDGYTF.

The chain recombines TRBV19 with TRBJ1-6; no firm D call. Trimming removed 4 bases from V and 2 bases from J, with 6 bases in between. This CDR3 has 14 residues. Germline V gives CDR1 LNHDA, CDR2 SQIVND (reference sequence). The CDR3 region is CASSTQAYNSPLHF. The CDR3, as DNA: TGTGCCAGTAGTACTCAGGCCTATAATTCACCCCTCCACTTT. Full variable domain (rest looked up from reference TRBV19 and TRBJ1-6): DGGITQSPKYLFRKEGQNVTLSCEQNLNHDAMYWYRQDPGQGLRLIYYSQIVNDFQKGDIAEGYSVSREKKESFPLTVTSAQKNPTAFYLCASSTQAYNSPLHFGNGTRLTVT.

The chain has TRBV5-1 and TRBJ2-6; the D gene is possibly TRBD1 (6 bases). Trimming removed 4 bases at V and 2 bases at J, with 10 bases between. The germline gives CDR1 SGHRS, CDR2 YFSETQ. The CDR3 is 15 residues long. Here the CDR3 DNA reads TGCGCCAGCAGCAGGGGGATACCTGGGGCCAACGTCCTGACTTTC. This gives the protein CASSRGIPGANVLTF. Full variable domain (rest looked up from reference TRBV5-1 and TRBJ2-6): KAGVTQTPRYLIKTRGQQVTLSCSPISGHRSVSWYQQTPGQGLQFLFEYFSETQRNKGNFPGRFSGRQFSNSRSEMNVSTLELGDSALYLCASSRGIPGANVLTFGAGSRLTVL.

The chain joins TRBV11-2 to TRBJ1-1, with D perhaps matching TRBD1 (5 bases). This CDR3 has 12 residues. CDR1 and CDR2 from the germline V gene are SGHAT and FQNNGV. V lost 0 bases to trimming and J lost 11 bases, with 10 bases between them. The CDR3 region is CASSLEGVPAFF. The DNA for the CDR3 is TGTGCCAGCAGCTTAGAAGGGGTTCCGGCTTTCTTT.

The chain employs TRBV2 and TRBJ2-7; 8 nucleotides match TRBD1. Trimming cost V 6 bases and J 4 bases; bases outside gene matches: 8. Germline-derived CDR1 and CDR2 are SNHLY and FYNNEI. CDR3 length: 14 residues. As DNA, the CDR3 is TGTGCCAGCAGGAGGGCAGGGGGCACGTACGAGCAGTACTTC. Its translation is CASRRAGGTYEQYF.

V gene TRBV5-5 combines with J gene TRBJ2-7, with TRBD1 matching 8 bases. The CDR3 is 15 amino acids. Trimming removed 4 bases from V and 3 bases from J; junction bases left unmatched: 9. Germline V CDR1 and CDR2: SGHKS, YYEKEE (reference sequence). This CDR3 reads CASSPTTGDDYEQYF. The CDR3 DNA sequence: TGTGCCAGCAGCCCCACGACAGGGGACGACTACGAGCAGTACTTC. Full variable domain (remainder filled in from reference TRBV5-5 and TRBJ2-7): DAGVTQSPTHLIKTRGQQVTLRCSPISGHKSVSWYQQVLGQGPQFIFQYYEKEERGRGNFPDRFSARQFPNYSSELNVNALLLGDSALYLCASSPTTGDDYEQYFGPGTRLTVT.

In this sample, this clone turned up once. The chain recombines TRBV6-5 with TRBJ1-5; D is unclear. Deletions cut 6 bases from V and 6 bases from J, with 9 bases between. From germline, CDR1 is MNHEY and CDR2 SVGAGI. CDR3 length equals 12 residues. CDR3 residues: CASRGIGQPQHF. The CDR3 DNA is TGTGCCAGCAGAGGAATCGGTCAGCCCCAGCATTTT.